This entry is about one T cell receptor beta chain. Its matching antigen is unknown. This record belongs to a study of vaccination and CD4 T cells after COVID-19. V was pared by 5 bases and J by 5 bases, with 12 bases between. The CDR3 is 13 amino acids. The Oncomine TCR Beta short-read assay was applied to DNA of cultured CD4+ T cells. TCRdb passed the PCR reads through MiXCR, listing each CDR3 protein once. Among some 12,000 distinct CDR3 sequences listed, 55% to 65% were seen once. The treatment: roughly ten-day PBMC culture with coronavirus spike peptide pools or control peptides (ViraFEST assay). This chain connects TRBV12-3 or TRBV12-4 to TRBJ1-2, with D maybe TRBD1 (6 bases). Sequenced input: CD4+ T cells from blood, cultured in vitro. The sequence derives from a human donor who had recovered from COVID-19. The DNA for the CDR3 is TGTGCCAGCAGTCCTACAGGGCGGTATGGCTACACCTTC. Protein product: CASSPTGRYGYTF.